These 14 T cell receptor beta chains were all obtained from the same sample, sequenced in a study of T-cell memory formation after mild COVID-19. MiXCR, run by TCRdb on the 5' RACE reads, gives a single entry per CDR3 protein. The repertoire has some 300,000 distinct CDR3 sequences, around 19% of them found once; the top ten carry 20% to 25%. Sequenced input: PBMCs or a T cell subset sorted from them (not recorded which). These receptors were taken from a man aged 18-30 years who had mild COVID-19 (a few samples of this study predate the infection). Cell type and time point are not known.

This clonotype has more than one count but fewer than ten. J is TRBJ2-3 and V is TRBV7-9; TRBD2 matches 10 bases. The germline gives CDR1 SEHNR, CDR2 FQNEAQ (reference sequence). V was clipped by 9 bases and J by 1 base; unmatched bases: 1. The CDR3 is 13 amino acids. DNA for the CDR3: TGTGCCAGGGGGACTAGCGGCACAGATACGCAGTATTTT. It specifies CARGTSGTDTQYF.

This clonotype occurred many times. The chain employs TRBV15 and TRBJ1-2; 8 bases map to TRBD1. The CDR3 length is 14 residues. CDR1 is LNHNV and CDR2 is YYDKDF in the germline V gene (reference sequence). V was pared by 4 bases and J by 4 bases, with 5 bases of the junction left unmatched. As DNA, the CDR3 is TGTGCCACCAGCAAAAGGGGACAGGTCTATGGCTACACCTTC. This translates into CATSKRGQVYGYTF.

This clonotype showed up just a few times. The chain carries TRBV7-9 and TRBJ2-3; D remains ambiguous. CDR3 size: 13 residues. V was clipped by 2 bases and J by 6 bases, with 9 bases between them. Germline lookup yields CDR1 SEHNR and CDR2 FQNEAQ (reference sequence). The CDR3 here is CASSLLTPDTQYF. The CDR3 DNA sequence: TGTGCCAGCAGCTTACTAACCCCCGATACGCAGTATTTT.

V usage is TRBV7-9 and J usage is TRBJ1-1, with D maybe TRBD1 (6 bases). CDR3 length: 11 amino acids. The V end was cut by 5 bases, the J end by 9 bases, with 10 bases between. Germline loops: CDR1 SEHNR, CDR2 FQNEAQ (reference sequence). CDR3 in DNA: TGTGCCAGCAGCATCGGGACACAAGCTTTCTTT. It encodes CASSIGTQAFF. The variable domain in full, with the rest retrieved from reference TRBV7-9 and TRBJ1-1, is DTGVSQNPRHKITKRGQNVTFRCDPISEHNRLYWYRQTLGQGPEFLTYFQNEAQLEKSRLLSDRFSAERPKGSFSTLEIQRTEQGDSAMYLCASSIGTQAFFGQGTRLTVV.

This clonotype has only a few counts. The chain couples TRBV7-7 to TRBJ2-7, with D uncertain. Germline values: CDR1 SSHAT, CDR2 FNYEAQ (reference sequence). The CDR3 consists of 15 residues. The CDR3 nucleotides read TGTGCTAGCAGCTTCTTGAGACCAGCTCGTGGCGAGCAGTACGTC. This encodes CASSFLRPARGEQYV.

The chain is built from TRBV6-5 and TRBJ2-7; 7 nucleotides line up with TRBD2. V gave up 7 bases and J gave up 7 bases; unmatched junction bases: 16. This CDR3 contains 15 residues. Germline V gene data show CDR1 as MNHEY and CDR2 as SVGAGI. The CDR3 DNA is TGTGCCAGCACTCCAACCGGGAGGATAACTACTGAGCAGTACTTC. This sequence encodes CASTPTGRITTEQYF.

In its sample, this clonotype was seen a few times. This rearrangement joins TRBV10-3 to TRBJ2-7; D might be TRBD1 or TRBD2, each matching 5 bases. The CDR3 spans 16 residues. V lost 0 bases and J lost 0, with 12 bases in between. Germline CDR1 and CDR2: ENHRY and SYGVKD. CDR3 sequence reads: CAISESSLGVSYEQYF. The CDR3 DNA reads as TGTGCCATCAGTGAGTCGAGTTTGGGGGTCTCCTACGAGCAGTACTTC.

The genes are TRBV20-1 and TRBJ1-6; TRBD1 agrees at 12 bases. The CDR3 extends over 17 amino acids. In germline, CDR1 is DFQATT, CDR2 SNEGSKA (reference sequence). V lost 2 bases, J lost 10 bases, and 12 bases stayed unmatched. The CDR3 loop reads CSARTGAGTGGGSPLHF. The CDR3 nucleotides are TGCAGTGCTAGAACTGGGGCCGGGACAGGGGGCGGATCACCCCTCCACTTT.

The chain's CDR3 is CASSVAASGGLTGELFF. The CDR3 nucleotides are TGTGCCAGCAGCGTAGCGGCTAGCGGGGGGCTCACCGGGGAGCTGTTTTTT. The genes are TRBV9 and TRBJ2-2, with TRBD2 matching 11 bases. Unmatched junction bases numbered 5, after V lost 0 bases and J lost 4 bases. CDR3 size: 17 residues. Germline CDR1 SGDLS, CDR2 YYNGEE. Full variable domain (missing parts from reference TRBV9 and TRBJ2-2): DSGVTQTPKHLITATGQRVTLRCSPRSGDLSVYWYQQSLDQGLQFLIQYYNGEERAKGNILERFSAQQFPDLHSELNLSSLELGDSALYFCASSVAASGGLTGELFFGEGSRLTVL.

This clonotype was picked up many times. CDR3 coding DNA: TGTGCCAGCTCACCCGACAGGGGCGAGCAGTACGTC. Amino acid sequence: CASSPDRGEQYV. This chain joins TRBV18 and TRBJ2-7, with TRBD1 matching 8 bases. The J segment lost 6 bases and the V segment lost 3 bases, leaving 1 base of the junction unmatched. Germline lookup yields CDR1 KGHSH and CDR2 LQKENI. CDR3 size: 12 residues.

The chain uses TRBV21-1 and TRBJ1-4. TRBV21-1 constitutes a pseudogene. The CDR3 is 17 residues long. The CDR3 DNA follows: TGTGCCAGCTTGAGTGAAGACCGGGCCCGGAAACAAGAAAAACTGTTTTTT. As protein: CASLSEDRARKQEKLFF.

This clonotype was observed a few times. The rearrangement joins TRBV6-2 or TRBV6-3 to TRBJ1-1; D remains ambiguous. Between the trimmed V and J ends, which lost 2 bases and 4 bases, there was a span of 11 bases. Germline loops: CDR1 MNHEY, CDR2 SVGEGT. The CDR3 loop spans 14 amino acids. CDR3 sequence reads: CASSYPEQATEAFF. The CDR3 DNA follows: TGTGCCAGCAGTTACCCCGAGCAGGCCACTGAAGCTTTCTTT.

This clonotype has a count of ten or more. The chain combines TRBV7-9 with TRBJ1-6; the D gene is possibly TRBD1 (6 bases). Trimming stripped 3 bases from V and 10 bases from J, with 16 bases between. Germline V gene lookup returns CDR1 SEHNR and CDR2 FQNEAQ (reference sequence). The CDR3 totals 15 residues. CDR3 loop: CASSLAGARSSPLHF. As DNA, the CDR3 is TGTGCCAGCAGCTTGGCAGGGGCGCGGAGCTCACCCCTCCACTTT. The entire variable domain, with the rest obtained from reference TRBV7-9 and TRBJ1-6, is as follows: DTGVSQNPRHKITKRGQNVTFRCDPISEHNRLYWYRQTLGQGPEFLTYFQNEAQLEKSRLLSDRFSAERPKGSFSTLEIQRTEQGDSAMYLCASSLAGARSSPLHFGNGTRLTVT.

The chain uses TRBV4-3 and TRBJ2-3; no reliable D call. Germline lookup yields CDR1 LGHNA and CDR2 YSLEER. This CDR3 region has 18 residues. V was shortened by 0 bases and J by 3 bases, with 19 bases between the two germline ends. CDR3 loop: CASSQDHVGSLVTDTQYF. CDR3 nucleotides: TGCGCCAGCAGCCAAGATCACGTGGGAAGCCTGGTGACAGATACGCAGTATTTT.